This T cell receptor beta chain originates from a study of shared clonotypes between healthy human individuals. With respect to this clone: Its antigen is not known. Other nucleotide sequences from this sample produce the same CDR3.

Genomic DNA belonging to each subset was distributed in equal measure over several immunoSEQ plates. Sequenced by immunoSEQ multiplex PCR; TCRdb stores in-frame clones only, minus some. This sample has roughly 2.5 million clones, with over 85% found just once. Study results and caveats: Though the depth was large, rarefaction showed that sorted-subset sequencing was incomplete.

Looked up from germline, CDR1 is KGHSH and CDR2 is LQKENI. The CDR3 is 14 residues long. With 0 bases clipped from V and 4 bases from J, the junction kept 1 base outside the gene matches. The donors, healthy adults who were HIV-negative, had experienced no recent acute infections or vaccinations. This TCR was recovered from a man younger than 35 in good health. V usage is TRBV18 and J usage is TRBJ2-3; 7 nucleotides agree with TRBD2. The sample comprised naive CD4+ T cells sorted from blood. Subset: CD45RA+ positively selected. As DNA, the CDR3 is TGTGCCAGCTCACCACCGGGGGGGGCAGATACGCAGTATTTT. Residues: CASSPPGGADTQYF.